One sample yielded the 27 T cell receptor beta chains listed below, sequenced in a study of cytomegalovirus exposure and HLA in healthy donors. PCR involved 60 Vbeta and 13 Jbeta primers. The method was immunoSEQ multiplex PCR; TCRdb's version includes in-frame clones alone and lacks a portion of them. The sample lists roughly 77,000 clones; around 84% were seen once. What was sequenced was PBMCs. The receptors here all came from a middle-aged man in good health and CMV-seronegative.

This chain connects TRBV28 to TRBJ1-4; TRBD1 aligns across 10 bases. The V and J ends lost 4 bases and 3 bases, in that order; junction bases with no gene match: 5. The CDR3 consists of 16 residues. The germline V gene has CDR1 MDHEN and CDR2 SYDVKM. This CDR3 reads CASSYPGQGPNEKLFF. The DNA for the CDR3 is TGTGCCAGCAGTTACCCGGGACAGGGGCCTAATGAAAAACTGTTTTTT. Variable domain in full (rest from reference TRBV28 and TRBJ1-4): DVKVTQSSRYLVKRTGEKVFLECVQDMDHENMFWYRQDPGLGLRLIYFSYDVKMKEKGDIPEGYSVSREKKERFSLILESASTNQTSMYLCASSYPGQGPNEKLFFGSGTQLSVL.

V gene TRBV2 combines with J gene TRBJ1-5, with 8 bases lining up with TRBD1. The V and J ends lost 6 bases and 6 bases, in that order; junction bases with no gene match: 4. There are 13 residues in the CDR3. Germline loops: CDR1 SNHLY, CDR2 FYNNEI. Written as DNA, the CDR3 is TGTGCCAGCAGCGACAGGGGATTTCAGCCCCAGCATTTT. Its translation: CASSDRGFQPQHF. Filled out from reference TRBV2 and TRBJ1-5, the complete variable domain reads EPEVTQTPSHQVTQMGQEVILRCVPISNHLYFYWYRQILGQKVEFLVSFYNNEISEKSEIFDDQFSVERPDGSNFTLKIRSTKLEDSAMYFCASSDRGFQPQHFGDGTRLSIL.

The chain recombines TRBV21-1 with TRBJ2-7; the D segment call TRBD1 is taken from the table without a DNA check. TRBV21-1 is labeled a pseudogene. CDR3 length equals 16 residues. In nucleotides, the CDR3 is TGTGCCAGCAGCAGTATGAGAGGACAGGGGGACTCCGAGCAGTACTTC. As protein: CASSSMRGQGDSEQYF.

This chain uses TRBV28 with TRBJ2-1; 9 bases fit TRBD2. The CDR3 has 15 residues. The V and J ends lost 6 bases and 5 bases, in that order; junction bases with no gene match: 8. CDR1 is MDHEN, CDR2 SYDVKM, per germline. CDR3 sequence (DNA): TGTGCCAGCAGGTTGGGGACTAGCCGTCACAATGAGCAGTTCTTC. Protein sequence: CASRLGTSRHNEQFF.

This sequence joins TRBV5-1 and TRBJ1-5; the match to TRBD1 covers 7 bases. J was trimmed by 4 bases and V by 0 bases; bases with no gene match: 4. The CDR3 is 15 amino acids. Germline V gene lookup returns CDR1 SGHRS and CDR2 YFSETQ. CDR3 sequence (DNA): TGCGCCAGCAGCTTGGAGGGGGCCTTAAATCAGCCCCAGCATTTT. Translated, it gives CASSLEGALNQPQHF.

This clone was picked up a small number of times. This chain connects TRBV30 to TRBJ1-1, with 10 bases fitting TRBD1. Losses at the gene ends were 6 bases for V and 0 bases for J; bases not matched to a gene: 13. The CDR3 is made up of 17 amino acids. Germline V gene lookup returns CDR1 GTSNPN and CDR2 SVGIG (reference sequence). CDR3 coding DNA: TGTGCCTGCCTCAGGTCCGGGACAGGGGCAATGAACACTGAAGCTTTCTTT. Translation gives CACLRSGTGAMNTEAFF.

The CDR3 DNA sequence: TGTGCCAGCAGTATCCCGGGACAGCCTAGCACAGATACGCAGTATTTT. Encoded protein: CASSIPGQPSTDTQYF. The chain has TRBV28 and TRBJ2-3; TRBD1 matches at 7 bases. The J segment lost 0 bases and the V segment lost 5 bases, leaving 8 bases of the junction unmatched. Germline V gene lookup returns CDR1 MDHEN and CDR2 SYDVKM. This CDR3 has 16 residues. The full variable domain, with the rest looked up from reference TRBV28 and TRBJ2-3, is DVKVTQSSRYLVKRTGEKVFLECVQDMDHENMFWYRQDPGLGLRLIYFSYDVKMKEKGDIPEGYSVSREKKERFSLILESASTNQTSMYLCASSIPGQPSTDTQYFGPGTRLTVL.

In its sample, this clone was seen once. This chain connects TRBV28 to TRBJ2-7, with 8 bases that match TRBD2. The CDR3 runs to 15 residues. V lost 2 bases to trimming and J lost 2 bases; unmatched junction nucleotides: 5. Germline V CDR1 and CDR2: MDHEN, SYDVKM. The CDR3 DNA reads as TGTGCCAGCAGTTTAGGGCTAGCGGGTACCTACGAGCAGTACTTC. This gives the protein CASSLGLAGTYEQYF.

This clone was detected a few times. The chain is built from TRBV27 and TRBJ1-2; D gene ambiguous. The germline gives CDR1 MNHEY, CDR2 SMNVEV (reference sequence). The ends were cut back, 0 bases at V and 5 bases at J, with 7 bases in the middle. CDR3 length: 13 amino acids. CDR3 sequence: CASSLSAGYGYTF. In DNA form, the CDR3 reads TGTGCCAGCAGTTTATCGGCGGGGTATGGCTACACCTTC.

This chain joins TRBV5-6 and TRBJ1-4; TRBD1 agrees at 9 bases. The CDR3 contains 14 residues. J gave up 5 bases and V 5 bases, and 4 bases lay outside the gene matches. The germline gives CDR1 SGHDT, CDR2 YYEEEE. CDR3 in amino acids: CASSPGTGNEKLFF. The CDR3 DNA sequence: TGTGCCAGCAGTCCCGGGACAGGGAATGAAAAACTGTTTTTT.

J is TRBJ2-7 and V is TRBV6-6, with 9 positions matching TRBD1. V dropped 6 bases and J dropped 3; count of bases not matched to a gene: 3. Germline CDR1 MNHNY, CDR2 SVGAGI (reference sequence). CDR3 length: 13 amino acids. CDR3: CASRGQGLYEQYF. CDR3 DNA sequence: TGTGCCAGCAGGGGACAGGGCCTCTACGAGCAGTACTTC.

The sample holds a few counts of this clone. The rearrangement joins TRBV11-1 to TRBJ2-6; TRBD1 agrees at 10 bases. The CDR3 loop spans 18 amino acids. The trim removed 6 bases at V and 1 base at J, leaving 9 bases unmatched. Per the germline V gene, CDR1 is SGHAT and CDR2 is FQDESV (reference sequence). The CDR3 nucleotides are TGTGCCAGCAGGCCTACAGACAGGGGGCTTTCTGGGGCCAACGTCCTGACTTTC. This gives the protein CASRPTDRGLSGANVLTF.

V and J are TRBV5-6 and TRBJ1-5; D possibly corresponds to TRBD1 (5 bases). CDR1 and CDR2 from the germline V gene are SGHDT and YYEEEE. CDR3 length: 16 amino acids. Between the trimmed V and J ends, which lost 4 bases and 0 bases, there was a span of 14 bases. CDR3 bases: TGTGCCAGCAGCCTTCCCAGGGTGGGTAGCAATCAGCCCCAGCATTTT. Amino acid sequence: CASSLPRVGSNQPQHF.

This clone was seen ten or more times. The V gene is TRBV19, the J gene TRBJ1-4; D remains unclear. The CDR3 is made up of 13 amino acids. Germline-derived CDR1 and CDR2 are LNHDA and SQIVND (reference sequence). V was trimmed by 5 bases and J by 8 bases, leaving 12 bases between them. CDR3 in amino acids: CASSSLKLEKLFF. CDR3 nucleotide sequence: TGTGCCAGTAGTTCCCTGAAGCTGGAAAAACTGTTTTTT. The whole variable domain, filled in from reference TRBV19 and TRBJ1-4, reads DGGITQSPKYLFRKEGQNVTLSCEQNLNHDAMYWYRQDPGQGLRLIYYSQIVNDFQKGDIAEGYSVSREKKESFPLTVTSAQKNPTAFYLCASSSLKLEKLFFGSGTQLSVL.

This clone was observed a handful of times. The chain couples TRBV10-3 to TRBJ2-5, with D perhaps TRBD1 (7 bases). The DNA matches TRBJ2-7 better at its end, which makes the J call doubtful. The CDR3 covers 16 residues. The germline V gene has CDR1 ENHRY and CDR2 SYGVKD. The CDR3 region has the DNA TGTGCCATCAGACGACAGGGAGCGGGTGATTCCTACGAGCAGTACTTC. Its translation: CAIRRQGAGDSYEQYF.

V is TRBV9 and J is TRBJ1-5; D might be TRBD1 (5 bases). Trimming took 4 bases from V and 6 from J, leaving 11 bases between them. The germline V gene has CDR1 SGDLS and CDR2 YYNGEE. The CDR3 contains 13 residues. The CDR3 is CASSRGGSQPQHF. The CDR3 nucleotides are TGTGCCAGCAGCCGCGGGGGTTCTCAGCCCCAGCATTTT.

The V gene is TRBV7-9, the J gene TRBJ2-1, with 9 nucleotides matching TRBD2. The V segment lost 7 bases and the J segment 4 bases; nucleotides outside the gene matches: 8. The CDR3 is 15 amino acids. Germline values: CDR1 SEHNR, CDR2 FQNEAQ (reference sequence). CDR3 amino acids: CASTRAGGIYNEQFF. The DNA of the CDR3 is TGTGCCAGCACCCGAGCGGGAGGTATTTACAATGAGCAGTTCTTC.

This chain joins TRBV7-2 and TRBJ2-1; a weak D match, TRBD1 (6 bases). The CDR3 contains 14 residues. V dropped 5 bases and J dropped 7 bases, with 15 bases sitting between them. Germline CDR1 is SGHTA and CDR2 is FQGNSA. CDR3 in DNA: TGTGCCAGCAGCCTAAACCACAGGGTGAATGAGCAGTTCTTC. Translated: CASSLNHRVNEQFF.

This chain uses TRBV25-1 with TRBJ2-1; possible D gene TRBD1, 6 bases. Trimming stripped 3 bases from V and 2 bases from J, with 14 bases between. The germline gives CDR1 MGHDK, CDR2 SYGVNS. The CDR3 has 16 amino acids. The CDR3 nucleotides are TGTGCCAGCAGTGAGGCAGGGGAGTCAACCTACAATGAGCAGTTCTTC. This encodes CASSEAGESTYNEQFF.

V and J are TRBV4-1 and TRBJ2-3, with D perhaps matching TRBD1 (6 bases). The CDR3 is 15 residues long. CDR1 is MGHRA, CDR2 YSYEKL, per germline. V was clipped by 6 bases and J by 3 bases, with 16 bases between them. The CDR3: CASRDRGGMTDTQYF. CDR3 nucleotides: TGCGCCAGCAGGGACAGAGGTGGGATGACAGATACGCAGTATTTT.

This clone was detected many times. The genes are TRBV6-1 and TRBJ1-1; TRBD1 matches at 8 bases. This CDR3 has 14 amino acids. In germline, CDR1 is MNHNS, CDR2 SASEGT. The ends lost 6 bases at V and 5 bases at J; junction bases unmatched: 8. For the CDR3, the DNA is TGTGCCAGCAGGGATTTTAACAGGGGGACTGAAGCTTTCTTT. Amino acid sequence: CASRDFNRGTEAFF.

This rearrangement joins TRBV5-4 to TRBJ1-1; 7 positions agree with TRBD1. The CDR3 extends over 15 amino acids. V shed 4 bases and J 4 bases; nucleotides not matched to a gene: 10. CDR1 and CDR2 (germline): SGHNT, YYREEE (reference sequence). The CDR3 bases are TGTGCCAGCAGCCCCCGAGACAGGGTGGCCACTGAAGCTTTCTTT. Translated, it gives CASSPRDRVATEAFF.

The chain uses TRBV9 and TRBJ2-6; D remains unclear. The V gene's germline CDR1 is SGDLS and CDR2 YYNGEE. Trimming took off 4 bases at V and 0 bases at J, with 14 bases between the two ends. The CDR3 contains 17 residues. In DNA form, the CDR3 reads TGTGCCAGCAGCAAAGAGGCTTGGAGCTCTGGGGCCAACGTCCTGACTTTC. It translates to CASSKEAWSSGANVLTF.

V usage is TRBV27 and J usage is TRBJ2-7; 9 bases are a match to TRBD1. V trimming: 6 bases; J trimming: 3 bases; junction bases outside the gene matches: 9. Germline assignment: CDR1 MNHEY and CDR2 SMNVEV (reference sequence). CDR3 length: 15 residues. This CDR3 reads CASSLNRGLLYEQYF. The CDR3 nucleotides read TGTGCCAGCAGCCTAAACAGGGGGCTTCTCTACGAGCAGTACTTC.

CDR3 nucleotide sequence: TGCGCCAGCAGCTTGGCCGGGGGGGTAATCGGGGAGCTGTTTTTT. Protein product: CASSLAGGVIGELFF. This chain joins TRBV5-1 and TRBJ2-2; 8 positions agree with TRBD2. The germline V gene encodes CDR1 SGHRS and CDR2 YFSETQ. This CDR3 contains 15 residues. With V trimmed by 0 bases and J by 7 bases, 5 bases remained unmatched.

This chain connects TRBV7-9 to TRBJ1-1; perhaps TRBD1 as D (5 bases). Germline CDR1 SEHNR, CDR2 FQNEAQ (reference sequence). V lost 3 bases, J lost 6 bases, and 11 bases lay in between. The CDR3 extends over 13 amino acids. For the CDR3, the DNA is TGTGCCAGCAGCTTCTTGCAGGGCTCTGAAGCTTTCTTT. Translated, it gives CASSFLQGSEAFF.

V and J are TRBV28 and TRBJ1-2; 7 bases are shared with TRBD1. Looked up from germline, CDR1 is MDHEN and CDR2 is SYDVKM. The CDR3 loop spans 15 amino acids. V dropped 7 bases and J dropped 2; count of bases not matched to a gene: 10. The CDR3 region has the DNA TGTGCCAGCACTTCTGCTGGACAGGCCAACTATGGCTACACCTTC. Translation gives CASTSAGQANYGYTF.